These 2 T cell receptor beta chains were all obtained from the same sample, sequenced in a study of blood T cell repertoires in COVID-19. Produced via immunoSEQ multiplex PCR; TCRdb's table is partial and in-frame only. This sample has roughly 200,000 clones, with around nine tenths found just once. Material for sequencing was peripheral blood. The receptors originated from a man aged 50 or older with acute or convalescent COVID-19.

The chain employs TRBV19 and TRBJ1-1; 7 bases line up with TRBD1. V shed 7 bases, J shed 0 bases, and the junction held 5 bases outside the gene matches. The CDR3 has 14 amino acids. CDR1 and CDR2 from the germline V gene are LNHDA and SQIVND (reference sequence). CDR3 sequence: CASKVDRVNTEAFF. CDR3 DNA sequence: TGTGCCAGTAAAGTCGACAGGGTGAACACTGAAGCTTTCTTT.

The rearrangement joins TRBV7-2 to TRBJ1-5; D may be TRBD1 (5 bases). Deletions cut 2 bases from V and 4 bases from J, with 12 bases between. The CDR3 runs to 15 residues. Looked up from germline, CDR1 is SGHTA and CDR2 is FQGNSA. CDR3 sequence (DNA): TGTGCCAGCAGCTTATTCGCGACAGCTAATCAGCCCCAGCATTTT. This gives the protein CASSLFATANQPQHF.